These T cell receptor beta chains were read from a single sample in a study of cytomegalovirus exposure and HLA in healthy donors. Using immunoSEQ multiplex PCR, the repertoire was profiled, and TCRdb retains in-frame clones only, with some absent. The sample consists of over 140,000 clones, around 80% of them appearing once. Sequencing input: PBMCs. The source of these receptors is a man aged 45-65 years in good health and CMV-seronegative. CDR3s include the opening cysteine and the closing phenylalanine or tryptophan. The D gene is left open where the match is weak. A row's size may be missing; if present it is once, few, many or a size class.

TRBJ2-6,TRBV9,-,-,TGTGCCAGCAGCCCGCGACAGATACTCTCTGGGGCCAACGTCCTGACTTTC,CASSPRQILSGANVLTF
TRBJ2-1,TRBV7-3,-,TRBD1,TGTGCCAGCGGACAGGGGGGTCTGGGTGAGCAGTTCTTC,CASGQGGLGEQFF
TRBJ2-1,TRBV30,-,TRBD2,TGTGCTGTGCCCCGGACTAGCGGGAGGGCCGGAGAGCAGTTCTTC,CAVPRTSGRAGEQFF
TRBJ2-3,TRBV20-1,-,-,TGCAGTGCTCGCACTAGCTATACGCAGTATTTT,CSARTSYTQYF
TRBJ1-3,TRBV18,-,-,TGTGCCAGCTCACCAGAACTCCCTCGCTCTGGAAACACCATATATTTT,CASSPELPRSGNTIYF
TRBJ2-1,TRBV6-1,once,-,TGTGCCAGCAGTGAAAATTGGGGGGACAATGAGCAGTTCTTC,CASSENWGDNEQFF
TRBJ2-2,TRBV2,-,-,TGTGCCAGCAGTTTCCGGGGGACCGGGGAGCTGTTTTTT,CASSFRGTGELFF
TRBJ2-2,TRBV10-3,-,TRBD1,TGTGCCATCAGATCGGACAGGGGGGACACCGGGGAGCTGTTTTTT,CAIRSDRGDTGELFF
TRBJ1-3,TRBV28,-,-,TGTGCCAGCAGTTTAACGGGGTATGGAAACACCATATATTTT,CASSLTGYGNTIYF
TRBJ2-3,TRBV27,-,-,TGTGCCAGCAAGCGCGATGGGAGGGATACGCAGTATTTT,CASKRDGRDTQYF
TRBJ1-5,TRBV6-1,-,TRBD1,TGTGCCAGCAAGCCAGACAGGGGGGGCAATCAGCCCCAGCATTTT,CASKPDRGGNQPQHF
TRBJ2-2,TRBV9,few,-,TGTGCCAGCAGCGACGGGCAGGGCAGGGGCACCGGGGAGCTGTTTTTT,CASSDGQGRGTGELFF
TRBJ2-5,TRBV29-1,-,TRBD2,TGCAGCGTGGAAACTAGCGGGGCCCCTCAAGAGACCCAGTACTTC,CSVETSGAPQETQYF
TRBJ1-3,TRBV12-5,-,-,TGTGCTAGTGGTTTGGAGCCTGGAAACACCATATATTTT,CASGLEPGNTIYF
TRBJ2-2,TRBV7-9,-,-,TGTTCCGGAGGGAGGATAGCCGGGGAGCTGTTTTTT,CSGGRIAGELFF
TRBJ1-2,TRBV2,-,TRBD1,TGTGCCAGAGAAATTAACAGGGGAGCTGGGTATGGCTACACCTTC,CAREINRGAGYGYTF
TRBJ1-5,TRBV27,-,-,TGTGCCAGCAGTTACTATGGGAGGGGGGGCGCCCAGCCCCAGCATTTT,CASSYYGRGGAQPQHF
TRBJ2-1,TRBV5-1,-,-,TGCGCCAGCAGCTTGACGGGAAGCTCCTACAATGAGCAGTTCTTC,CASSLTGSSYNEQFF
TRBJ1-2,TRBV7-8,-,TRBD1,TGTGCCAGCAGCCCAGGTGTGACAGGGGGCATGGGCTACACCTTC,CASSPGVTGGMGYTF
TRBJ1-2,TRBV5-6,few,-,TGTGCCAGCAGCCAAACGAACGGTTATGGCTACACCTTC,CASSQTNGYGYTF
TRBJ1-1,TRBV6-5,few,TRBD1,TGTGCCAGCAGTGACACAGGGGTAACAACTGAAGCTTTCTTT,CASSDTGVTTEAFF
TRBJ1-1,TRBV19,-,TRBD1,TGTGCCAGTAGTATATACGCGAGTCAGGGGGTAGAAGCTTTCTTT,CASSIYASQGVEAFF
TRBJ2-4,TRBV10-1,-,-,TGCGCCAGCAGTGATCCGGAGGAAGGGTCGGGCATTCAGTACTTC,CASSDPEEGSGIQYF
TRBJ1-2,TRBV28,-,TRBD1,TGTGCCAGCAGTCCAGGGGGCGTCTATGGCTACACCTTC,CASSPGGVYGYTF
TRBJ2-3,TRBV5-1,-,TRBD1,TGCGCCAGCAGCTTGGCTCGGACAGGACGGGCAGATACGCAGTATTTT,CASSLARTGRADTQYF
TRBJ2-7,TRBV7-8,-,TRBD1,TGTGCCAGCAGCTCGACAGGGGGCTACGAGCAGTACTTC,CASSSTGGYEQYF
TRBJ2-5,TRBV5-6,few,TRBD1,TGTGCCAGCAGCTACGGGACAGGGTACGGGGAAGAGACCCAGTACTTC,CASSYGTGYGEETQYF
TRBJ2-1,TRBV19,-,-,TGTGCCAGCCGTTACTCCTACAATGAGCAGTTCTTC,CASRYSYNEQFF
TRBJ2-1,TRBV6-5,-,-,TGTGCCAGCGGAGGGTCCCCCTCCTACAATGAGCAGTTCTTC,CASGGSPSYNEQFF
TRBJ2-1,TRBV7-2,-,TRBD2,TGTGCCAGCAGCTATCGCGGGGGGTCCTCCTACAATGAGCAGTTCTTC,CASSYRGGSSYNEQFF
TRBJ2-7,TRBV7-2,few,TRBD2,TGTGCCAGCAGCTTAGGATTAGCGGGCGTTGTAGAGCAGTACTTC,CASSLGLAGVVEQYF
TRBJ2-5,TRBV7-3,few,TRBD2,TGTGCCAGCAGCTTATCGGCTAGCGGGGCCCAAGAGACCCAGTACTTC,CASSLSASGAQETQYF
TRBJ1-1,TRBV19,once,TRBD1,TGTGCCAGTAGTTCGGGACAGGGGAACACTGAAGCTTTCTTT,CASSSGQGNTEAFF
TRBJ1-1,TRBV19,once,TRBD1,TGTGCCAGTAGTATAGGGGGACAGGGTGGCGGCACTGAAGCTTTCTTT,CASSIGGQGGGTEAFF